Each of the 17 T cell receptor beta chains below was sequenced from the same sample in a study of Ad26.COV2.S vaccination and SARS-CoV-2 variants. As to treatment: some 19 received Ad26.COV2.S at low or high dose, single or two shots; about 5 received placebo; per-sample allocation not given. Sampling was done on day 63 after the first vaccine or placebo injection. Measured with immunoSEQ multiplex PCR; TCRdb has only the in-frame clones, and not every one. The sample has some 500,000 clones, roughly 87% seen once; the top ten hold around 2.5%. The sample consisted of peripheral blood, taken in a trial of Ad26.COV2.S vaccine versus placebo. Source of these receptors: a person between 18 and 59 years old who received the Ad26.COV2.S COVID-19 vaccine or a placebo.

This clone was seen a handful of times. The V and J genes are TRBV5-1 and TRBJ2-3; 7 positions agree with TRBD1. Germline assignment: CDR1 SGHRS and CDR2 YFSETQ. V lost 2 bases to trimming and J lost 4 bases; unmatched junction nucleotides: 1. The CDR3 extends over 13 amino acids. The CDR3 reads CASSFGQADTQYF. CDR3 sequence (DNA): TGCGCCAGCAGCTTTGGACAGGCAGATACGCAGTATTTT.

The V gene is TRBV18, the J gene TRBJ2-7; D assignment may be TRBD1 or TRBD2 (6 bases each). This CDR3 has 14 amino acids. With 5 bases removed from V and 2 bases from J, the gap between germline ends came to 13 bases. Germline V gives CDR1 KGHSH, CDR2 LQKENI. The CDR3 DNA sequence: TGTGCCAGCTCAGCGGGACAAAGCACCTACGAGCAGTACGTC. Its protein is CASSAGQSTYEQYV.

The rearrangement joins TRBV4-1 to TRBJ1-2; TRBD1 aligns across 8 bases. V was pared by 4 bases and J by 8 bases, with 12 bases of the junction left unmatched. CDR1 is MGHRA, CDR2 YSYEKL, per germline. CDR3 length: 15 amino acids. CDR3 sequence reads: CASSPPGQDFVGYTF. For the CDR3, the DNA is TGCGCCAGCAGCCCCCCGGGACAGGATTTTGTGGGCTACACCTTC.

CDR3 protein: CASSQEGYSGYTF. As DNA, the CDR3 is TGTGCCAGCAGCCAAGAGGGGTACTCTGGCTACACCTTC. The chain links TRBV3-1 (or the pseudogene TRBV3-2) to TRBJ1-2, with D uncertain. Trimming pared 0 bases from V and 7 bases from J, leaving 9 bases between. The CDR3 runs to 13 residues. CDR1 and CDR2 from the germline V gene are LGHDT and YNNKEL (reference sequence).

This clone has just a few counts. The V gene is TRBV3-1 (or the pseudogene TRBV3-2), the J gene TRBJ1-1; TRBD1 might be the D (5 bases). CDR1 is LGHDT, CDR2 YNNKEL, per germline (reference sequence). The CDR3 sequence is 13 residues long. The V and J ends lost 7 bases and 3 bases respectively, with 12 bases between them. CDR3 sequence: CASTPGGYTEAFF. For the CDR3, the DNA is TGTGCCAGCACCCCGGGGGGGTACACTGAAGCTTTCTTT.

This rearrangement joins TRBV18 to TRBJ1-4; D ambiguous. This CDR3 comprises 15 residues. V gave up 5 bases and J gave up 7 bases, with 17 bases separating them. The germline CDR1 and CDR2 sequences are KGHSH and LQKENI. Here the CDR3 reads CASSAVPRGSEKLFF. Written as DNA, the CDR3 is TGTGCCAGCTCAGCGGTCCCCCGAGGGAGTGAAAAACTGTTTTTT.

The chain has TRBV2 and TRBJ2-4; a possible D gene is TRBD2 (6 bases). The V end was cut by 11 bases, the J end by 1 base, with 15 bases between. CDR3 length equals 14 residues. CDR1 is SNHLY, CDR2 FYNNEI, per germline. CDR3 nucleotides: TGTGCCGGTGCTAGCGATCGGGCCAAAAACATTCAGTACTTC. This sequence encodes CAGASDRAKNIQYF. The full variable domain, completed using reference TRBV2 and TRBJ2-4, is EPEVTQTPSHQVTQMGQEVILRCVPISNHLYFYWYRQILGQKVEFLVSFYNNEISEKSEIFDDQFSVERPDGSNFTLKIRSTKLEDSAMYFCAGASDRAKNIQYFGAGTRLSVL.

The rearrangement uses TRBV19 and TRBJ2-4; 8 nucleotides align to TRBD2. Per the germline V gene, CDR1 is LNHDA and CDR2 is SQIVND (reference sequence). This CDR3 spans 15 amino acids. J lost 1 base, V lost 2 bases, and 1 base had no gene match. CDR3 amino acids: CASSITGGAKNIQYF. The DNA of the CDR3 is TGTGCCAGTAGTATAACGGGGGGGGCCAAAAACATTCAGTACTTC.

The chain carries TRBV28 and TRBJ2-7; the D gene is possibly TRBD1 (6 bases). The CDR3 is made up of 14 amino acids. V was cut by 3 bases and J by 1 base, with 10 bases left in between. Germline values: CDR1 MDHEN, CDR2 SYDVKM. The CDR3, as DNA: TGTGCCAGCAGTTTTCAGGGGAATTCCTACGAGCAGTACGTC. This encodes CASSFQGNSYEQYV.

V is TRBV5-1 and J is TRBJ2-1; 9 bases map to TRBD2. V shed 3 bases and J 4 bases; nucleotides not matched to a gene: 8. The CDR3 is made up of 16 amino acids. Per the germline V gene, CDR1 is SGHRS and CDR2 is YFSETQ. The CDR3: CASSSLAGFQYNEQFF. The CDR3 nucleotides read TGCGCCAGCAGCTCCCTAGCGGGATTCCAGTACAATGAGCAGTTCTTC. Supplemented by reference TRBV5-1 and TRBJ2-1, the full variable domain reads KAGVTQTPRYLIKTRGQQVTLSCSPISGHRSVSWYQQTPGQGLQFLFEYFSETQRNKGNFPGRFSGRQFSNSRSEMNVSTLELGDSALYLCASSSLAGFQYNEQFFGPGTRLTVL.

The chain uses TRBV4-2 and TRBJ2-4; D is perhaps TRBD1 or TRBD2 (6 bases each). CDR3 length: 16 amino acids. Trimming shortened V by 4 bases and J by 3 bases, and 16 bases separated the two germline ends. Germline V lookup: CDR1 LGHNA, CDR2 YNFKEQ. CDR3 sequence reads: CASSLMGGDGKNIQYF. CDR3 DNA: TGTGCCAGCAGCCTAATGGGGGGCGACGGCAAAAACATTCAGTACTTC.

The chain carries TRBV12-3 or TRBV12-4 and TRBJ1-2; D gene uncertain. This CDR3 is built from 11 residues. The ends were cut back, 8 bases at V and 5 bases at J, with 9 bases in the middle. CDR3 amino acids: CASGYRYGYTF. The CDR3 DNA reads as TGTGCCAGCGGGTACAGATATGGCTACACCTTC.

The chain employs TRBV4-3 and TRBJ2-7; 9 bases are shared with TRBD2. The V gene's germline CDR1 is LGHNA and CDR2 YSLEER. The CDR3 has 17 amino acids. J gave up 0 bases and V 0 bases, and 6 bases lay outside the gene matches. CDR3 protein: CASSQDNKREVSYEQYV. The CDR3, as DNA: TGCGCCAGCAGCCAAGATAACAAGCGGGAGGTCTCCTACGAGCAGTACGTC.

The chain carries TRBV19 and TRBJ1-3, with D tentatively TRBD1 (6 bases). V was trimmed by 6 bases and J by 0 bases, leaving 18 bases between them. CDR1 is LNHDA and CDR2 is SQIVND in the germline V gene (reference sequence). The CDR3 has 17 amino acids. The CDR3 nucleotides read TGTGCCAGTAGCCTAGCGGGACAATTCCTCTCTGGAAACACCATATATTTT. It yields the protein CASSLAGQFLSGNTIYF.

The V call is TRBV29-1, the J call TRBJ1-2; D remains ambiguous. Trimming removed 3 bases at V and 6 bases at J, with 11 bases between. The germline V gene has CDR1 SQVTM and CDR2 ANQGSEA. The CDR3 is 12 residues long. The CDR3 region is CSVEMAGDGYTF. The CDR3 bases are TGCAGCGTTGAGATGGCAGGCGATGGCTACACCTTC.

J is TRBJ2-6 and V is TRBV29-1; D unclear. Germline V lookup: CDR1 SQVTM, CDR2 ANQGSEA. The CDR3 has 13 residues. V was cut by 4 bases and J by 3 bases, with 7 bases left in between. CDR3 nucleotides: TGCAGCGTTGGGTCATATGGGGCCAACGTCCTGACTTTC. This gives the protein CSVGSYGANVLTF. Variable domain in full (rest from reference TRBV29-1 and TRBJ2-6): SAVISQKPSRDICQRGTSLTIQCQVDSQVTMMFWYRQQPGQSLTLIATANQGSEATYESGFVIDKFPISRPNLTFSTLTVSNMSPEDSSIYLCSVGSYGANVLTFGAGSRLTVL.

The rearrangement uses TRBV4-3 and TRBJ2-7; 8 nucleotides align to TRBD1. The CDR3 contains 15 residues. Germline V gene data show CDR1 as LGHNA and CDR2 as YSLEER. Trimming at V came to 0 bases and at J to 4 bases, leaving 5 bases not matched to a gene. The CDR3 region is CASSQDVTGGYEQYF. The CDR3 coding sequence is TGCGCCAGCAGCCAAGATGTAACAGGGGGATACGAGCAGTACTTC.